The sequence of this TCR beta chain was determined in a study of T cells after yellow fever vaccination. Overall study context: In the case of low-cell-number fractions, SMART-Seq v4 Ultra Low Input was used for preparation.

In its sample, this clonotype was seen a few times. Germline V gene lookup returns CDR1 SQVTM and CDR2 ANQGSEA. V dropped 7 bases and J dropped 0 bases, with 15 bases sitting between them. The CDR3 loop spans 14 amino acids. A process of 5'RACE template switching, which added a universal primer site and UMIs, was used to make TCR cDNA. Each CDR3 protein gets one entry after TCRdb re-called the 5' RACE reads with MiXCR. The sample yields hundreds of thousands of distinct CDR3 sequences, about 13% seen once. The TCR was taken from a man aged 25 to 45 who received the YFV17D yellow fever vaccine. The chain is built from TRBV29-1 and TRBJ2-5, with D perhaps matching TRBD1 (5 bases). The material was PBMCs, obtained on the day of the yellow fever booster vaccination. This CDR3 reads CSGLPSGYQETQYF. The CDR3 coding sequence is TGCAGCGGTCTTCCTTCAGGGTACCAAGAGACCCAGTACTTC.